What follows is one T cell receptor (beta chain) and its context. The sample originates from a study of T-cell reconstitution after alpha-beta-depleted transplantation in children. The V gene's germline CDR1 is SGHTS and CDR2 YDEGEE. The ends lost 0 bases at V and 5 bases at J; junction bases unmatched: 5. The CDR3 covers 15 residues. The authors prepared the TCRbeta library with unique molecular identifiers. TCRdb recomputed calls from the PCR reads with MiXCR, one row per CDR3 protein. The sample contains some 500,000 distinct CDR3 sequences, approximately 16% of which appear only once. The TCR originated in a human donor who donated a stem cell graft to a child with acute lymphoblastic leukemia. Sequences were derived from PBMCs from the stem cell graft donor, sampled from the stem cell graft. The J gene is TRBJ1-1, the V gene TRBV5-8; TRBD1 agrees at 9 bases. CDR3 sequence reads: CASSLGQGGWTEAFF. CDR3 DNA sequence: TGTGCCAGCAGCTTGGGACAGGGGGGTTGGACTGAAGCTTTCTTT. The variable domain in full, with the rest retrieved from reference TRBV5-8 and TRBJ1-1, is EAGVTQSPTHLIKTRGQQATLRCSPISGHTSVYWYQQALGLGLQFLLWYDEGEERNRGNFPPRFSGRQFPNYSSELNVNALELEDSALYLCASSLGQGGWTEAFFGQGTRLTVV.